These T cell receptor beta chains were read from a single sample in a study of T cell responses to AZD1222 COVID-19 vaccine. Here immunoSEQ multiplex PCR was the method, and the copy in TCRdb shows in-frame clones only, minus some. The data contain around 130,000 clones, 80% to 95% of them seen just once; the ten biggest clones take up 1.9%. The source was peripheral blood, collected 28 days after the second AZD1222 dose. All receptors come from an adult who received the AZD1222 COVID-19 vaccine. Both conserved end residues are part of each CDR3. Fields, in order: CDR3 length, clone size, D gene, V gene, J gene, CDR3 protein, CDR3 DNA. The D gene is left open where the match is weak. Only part of the rows carry a size: once, few, many, or a class if the clone is expanded.

>18|NA|TRBD2|TRBV18|TRBJ2-2
CASSRYLAGRTATGELFF
TGTGCCAGCTCACGGTACTTAGCGGGACGAACGGCCACCGGGGAGCTGTTTTTT
>16|NA|TRBD1|TRBV6-2/TRBV6-3|TRBJ1-5
CASSYQNGQGNQPQHF
TGTGCCAGCAGTTACCAAAACGGACAGGGGAATCAGCCCCAGCATTTT
>15|NA|TRBD1|TRBV18|TRBJ2-1
CASSPDRSSYNEQFF
TGTGCCAGCTCTCCGGACAGGTCATCCTACAATGAGCAGTTCTTC
>14|once|NA|TRBV3-1/TRBV3-2|TRBJ1-5
CASSQDLNNQPQHF
TGTGCCAGCAGCCAAGATCTGAACAATCAGCCCCAGCATTTT
>13|NA|NA|TRBV7-9|TRBJ2-2
CASRETLTGELFF
TGTGCCAGCAGGGAGACTCTCACCGGGGAGCTGTTTTTT
>13|NA|NA|TRBV28|TRBJ1-1
CASSLSLNTEAFF
TGTGCCAGCAGTTTGAGTCTGAACACTGAAGCTTTCTTT
>15|NA|NA|TRBV7-2|TRBJ1-1
CASSLVLGGNTEAFF
TGTGCCAGCAGCTTAGTATTGGGGGGGAACACTGAAGCTTTCTTT
>16|NA|TRBD2|TRBV18|TRBJ2-5
CASSPLTSGGQETQYF
TGTGCCAGCTCACCACTCACTAGCGGAGGCCAAGAGACCCAGTACTTC
>14|once|NA|TRBV18|TRBJ1-5
CASSPPGGAGPQHF
TGTGCCAGCTCACCCCCCGGGGGGGCTGGTCCCCAGCATTTT
>16|once|TRBD1|TRBV25-1|TRBJ1-6
CASSSAGGYGGSPLHF
TGTGCCAGCAGTTCGGCAGGGGGCTATGGTGGTTCACCCCTCCACTTT
>15|NA|TRBD1|TRBV19|TRBJ1-5
CASSPRQGTVQPQHF
TGTGCCAGTAGTCCTCGACAGGGGACGGTACAGCCCCAGCATTTT
>17|NA|NA|TRBV3-1/TRBV3-2|TRBJ1-5
CASSQDGGRLSNQPQHF
TGTGCCAGCAGCCAAGATGGGGGCCGTTTGAGCAATCAGCCCCAGCATTTT
>14|NA|NA|TRBV7-8|TRBJ1-4
CASSLDYNNEKLFF
TGTGCCAGCAGCTTAGACTACAATAATGAAAAACTGTTTTTT
>17|NA|TRBD1|TRBV3-1/TRBV3-2|TRBJ1-5
CASSQDPRGLSNQPQHF
TGTGCCAGCAGCCAAGACCCCAGGGGGCTTAGCAATCAGCCCCAGCATTTT
>18|once|NA|TRBV6-1|TRBJ1-1
CASSEVVGAGFGGTEAFF
TGTGCCAGCAGTGAAGTAGTGGGTGCGGGTTTCGGAGGTACTGAAGCTTTCTTT
>15|NA|NA|TRBV16|TRBJ1-1
CASSQLGQMNTEAFF
TGTGCCAGCAGCCAATTAGGGCAGATGAACACTGAAGCTTTCTTT
>14|NA|NA|TRBV5-1|TRBJ1-5
CASSFSGDNQPQHF
TGCGCCAGCAGCTTCTCTGGGGACAATCAGCCCCAGCATTTT
>15|NA|NA|TRBV7-3|TRBJ2-1
CASSLSGSSYNEQFF
TGTGCCAGCAGCTTATCTGGGTCCTCCTACAATGAGCAGTTCTTC
>16|NA|TRBD1|TRBV5-6|TRBJ2-1
CASSPFGTATYNEQFF
TGTGCCAGCAGCCCGTTCGGGACAGCTACCTACAATGAGCAGTTCTTC
>16|NA|TRBD2|TRBV18|TRBJ2-3
CASSSLAGKGTDTQYF
TGTGCCAGCTCATCCTTAGCGGGGAAGGGCACAGATACGCAGTATTTT
>15|NA|TRBD2|TRBV5-4|TRBJ2-3
CASSPTGGRTDTQYF
TGTGCCAGCAGCCCAACGGGGGGGCGCACAGATACGCAGTATTTT
>15|NA|TRBD2|TRBV7-9|TRBJ2-1
CASSLKLAGVNEQFF
TGTGCCAGCAGCTTAAAACTAGCGGGAGTCAATGAGCAGTTCTTC
>16|NA|TRBD2|TRBV10-3|TRBJ2-3
CAISEGLAGVRDTQYF
TGTGCCATCAGTGAGGGACTAGCGGGAGTTAGAGATACGCAGTATTTT
>14|NA|TRBD2|TRBV18|TRBJ2-5
CASSRTSGQETQYF
TGTGCCAGCTCACGAACTAGCGGCCAAGAGACCCAGTACTTC
>14|NA|NA|TRBV10-3|TRBJ1-2
CAISESTGRVGYTF
TGTGCCATCAGTGAGTCAACGGGGCGGGTAGGCTACACCTTC
>15|NA|NA|TRBV18|TRBJ2-3
CASSPRRESTDTQYF
TGTGCCAGCTCACCACGACGGGAGAGCACAGATACGCAGTATTTT
>17|once|TRBD1|TRBV19|TRBJ1-2
CASSIGGTVQRTRGYTF
TGTGCCAGTAGTATAGGGGGGACAGTCCAACGAACGCGGGGCTACACCTTC
>16|once|NA|TRBV19|TRBJ2-7
CASSTWPPGLSYEQYF
TGTGCCAGTAGTACTTGGCCCCCAGGACTCTCCTACGAGCAGTACTTC
>12|NA|NA|TRBV12-3/TRBV12-4|TRBJ1-1
CASSFGGLVAFF
TGTGCCAGCAGTTTTGGAGGGTTGGTAGCTTTCTTT
>16|NA|TRBD2|TRBV9|TRBJ2-1
CASSVDAGVSYNEQFF
TGTGCCAGCAGCGTAGACGCGGGAGTGTCGTACAATGAGCAGTTCTTC
>14|NA|NA|TRBV5-1|TRBJ1-1
CASSPRRVPTEAFF
TGCGCCAGCAGCCCCCGTAGGGTACCTACCGAAGCTTTCTTT
>13|NA|NA|TRBV7-2|TRBJ2-3
CASSLAYTDTQYF
TGTGCCAGCAGCTTAGCATACACAGATACGCAGTATTTT
>15|once|NA|TRBV5-4|TRBJ1-5
CASSYGTEGGLPQHF
TGTGCCAGCAGCTACGGGACGGAAGGGGGATTGCCCCAGCATTTT
>14|NA|NA|TRBV19|TRBJ2-5
CASSIAGAGETQYF
TGTGCCAGTAGTATCGCGGGGGCAGGGGAGACCCAGTACTTC
>15|NA|NA|TRBV7-9|TRBJ1-1
CASSSEDTGYTEAFF
TGTGCCAGCAGCTCGGAAGATACAGGCTACACTGAAGCTTTCTTT
>13|NA|NA|TRBV5-1|TRBJ1-2
CASSPTGSRGYTF
TGCGCCAGCAGCCCGACAGGCAGTCGAGGCTACACCTTC
>12|NA|NA|TRBV5-1|TRBJ1-2
CASSFPGYGYTF
TGCGCCAGCAGCTTTCCGGGCTATGGCTACACCTTC
>16|NA|TRBD2|TRBV28|TRBJ2-1
CASSPTSGGFYNEQFF
TGTGCCAGCAGTCCTACTAGCGGGGGGTTCTACAATGAGCAGTTCTTC
>13|NA|TRBD2|TRBV5-6|TRBJ2-5
CASSFPGAREGYF
TGTGCCAGCAGCTTCCCTGGCGCGAGGGAGGGGTACTTC
>16|NA|NA|TRBV4-3|TRBJ2-1
CASSQEGKGNYNEQFF
TGCGCCAGCAGCCAAGAAGGAAAGGGAAACTACAATGAGCAGTTCTTC
>16|NA|NA|TRBV4-1|TRBJ2-5
CASSPRGIALQETQYF
TGCGCCAGCAGCCCCAGGGGAATCGCCCTGCAAGAGACCCAGTACTTC
>13|NA|NA|TRBV5-4|TRBJ2-2
CASSPSQFGELFF
TGTGCCAGCAGCCCATCCCAGTTCGGGGAGCTGTTTTTT
>11|NA|NA|TRBV27|TRBJ2-5
CASTRGETQYF
TGTGCCAGCACCCGGGGAGAGACCCAGTACTTC
>15|NA|TRBD1|TRBV6-1|TRBJ1-4
CASSEDRGWSEKLFF
TGTGCCAGCAGTGAAGACAGGGGATGGAGTGAAAAACTGTTTTTT
>13|NA|NA|TRBV4-3|TRBJ1-1
CASSQDLGREAFF
TGCGCCAGCAGCCAAGATCTGGGACGCGAAGCTTTCTTT
>15|NA|NA|TRBV6-6|TRBJ1-6
CASSYRGNNNSPLHF
TGTGCCAGCAGTTACCGGGGAAATAATAATTCACCCCTCCACTTT
>16|NA|NA|TRBV6-2/TRBV6-3|TRBJ2-3
CASSYWWTEFTDTQYF
TGTGCCAGCAGTTATTGGTGGACCGAATTCACAGATACGCAGTATTTT
>12|NA|NA|TRBV12-3/TRBV12-4|TRBJ1-2
CASSFAGNGYTF
TGTGCCAGCAGTTTTGCGGGGAACGGCTACACCTTC
>13|NA|NA|TRBV24-1|TRBJ1-1
CATSDFAGTRAFF
TGTGCCACCAGTGATTTCGCCGGGACTAGAGCTTTCTTT
>18|NA|TRBD2|TRBV25-1|TRBJ2-3
CASSEGRGAGARTDTQYF
TGTGCCAGCAGTGAAGGGAGGGGAGCGGGGGCACGCACAGATACGCAGTATTTT
>14|NA|NA|TRBV18|TRBJ1-2
CASSPYRVNYGYTF
TGTGCCAGCTCACCCTACAGGGTAAACTATGGCTACACCTTC
>15|NA|NA|TRBV24-1|TRBJ2-2
CATSDFTGNTGELFF
TGTGCCACCAGTGATTTCACGGGTAACACCGGGGAGCTGTTTTTT
>13|NA|NA|TRBV7-2|TRBJ1-5
CASSPSLNQPQHF
TGTGCCAGCAGCCCCTCGTTGAATCAGCCCCAGCATTTT
>14|NA|TRBD1|TRBV6-5|TRBJ1-1
CASRGQGASVEAFF
TGTGCCAGCAGGGGACAGGGGGCGTCTGTTGAAGCTTTCTTT
>16|NA|TRBD2|TRBV4-1|TRBJ2-3
CASSQDGGSGRDTQYF
TGCGCCAGCAGCCAAGATGGTGGTAGCGGGAGGGATACGCAGTATTTT
>14|NA|NA|TRBV9|TRBJ2-2
CASSPGFGAGELFF
TGTGCCAGCAGCCCTGGATTCGGGGCCGGGGAGCTGTTTTTT
>13|NA|NA|TRBV27|TRBJ1-2
CASSHSAGSGYTF
TGTGCCAGCAGTCACTCGGCAGGGTCCGGCTACACCTTC
>15|NA|NA|TRBV2|TRBJ1-2
CASSELYGTIGRYTF
TGTGCCAGCAGTGAATTATATGGGACGATCGGGCGCTACACCTTC
>14|NA|TRBD1|TRBV7-9|TRBJ1-4
CASSSGQDAEKLFF
TGTGCCAGCAGCTCGGGACAGGATGCTGAAAAACTGTTTTTT